This passage covers 10 T cell receptor beta chains from one sample sequenced in a study of cytomegalovirus exposure and HLA in healthy donors. Here immunoSEQ multiplex PCR was the method, and the copy in TCRdb shows in-frame clones only, minus some. The data contain about 330,000 clones, 86% of them singletons. The sequencing sample was made of PBMCs. The receptors come from a woman under 30 in good health and CMV-seronegative.

This clone showed up just a few times. The chain combines TRBV2 with TRBJ2-7, with 10 bases fitting TRBD1. Germline trimming cut 10 bases from V and 5 bases from J; bases unmatched to any gene: 8. Germline V CDR1 and CDR2: SNHLY, FYNNEI. This CDR3 region has 13 residues. CDR3 in amino acids: CATRDRGGDEQYF. As DNA, the CDR3 is TGTGCCACCCGGGACAGGGGAGGGGACGAGCAGTACTTC.

V is TRBV25-1 and J is TRBJ2-1; 9 bases agree with TRBD2. This CDR3 comprises 14 residues. CDR1 is MGHDK and CDR2 is SYGVNS in the germline V gene. The junction had 8 bases not matched to a gene; V was cut back by 3 bases and J by 11 bases. The CDR3 spells CASSDASGKGQQFF. The CDR3 nucleotides are TGTGCCAGCAGTGACGCTAGCGGGAAGGGGCAGCAGTTCTTC.

The CDR3, as DNA: TGCGCCAGCAGCCAAGATGGGTCGGGGTCTACCTACAATGAGCAGTTCTTC. This encodes CASSQDGSGSTYNEQFF. V and J are TRBV4-3 and TRBJ2-1, with a weak D call TRBD2 (5 bases). The CDR3 has 17 amino acids. V lost 0 bases, J lost 2 bases, and 14 bases lay in between. CDR1 and CDR2 from the germline V gene are LGHNA and YSLEER.

The chain has TRBV4-1 and TRBJ2-3, with D hard to call. This CDR3 comprises 16 residues. V lost 1 base to trimming and J lost 2 bases, with 13 bases between them. Germline CDR1 is MGHRA and CDR2 is YSYEKL. CDR3 residues: CASSQVGSGVTDTQYF. The CDR3 DNA follows: TGCGCCAGCAGCCAAGTCGGGTCCGGTGTCACAGATACGCAGTATTTT.

V is TRBV4-1 and J is TRBJ2-7; D perhaps matches TRBD1 (6 bases). This CDR3 has 15 amino acids. Germline CDR1 MGHRA, CDR2 YSYEKL. The V and J ends lost 2 bases and 3 bases respectively, with 14 bases between them. In nucleotides, the CDR3 is TGCGCCAGCAGCCAACGGGACACCGCGCTCTACGAGCAGTACTTC. Translated: CASSQRDTALYEQYF.

The rearrangement joins TRBV4-2 to TRBJ2-7, with 11 nucleotides matching TRBD2. CDR1 LGHNA and CDR2 YNFKEQ come from the germline V gene. V lost 4 bases to trimming and J lost 2 bases; unmatched junction nucleotides: 10. The CDR3 has 17 amino acids. The CDR3 sequence is CASSRETSGANTYEQYF. In DNA form, the CDR3 reads TGTGCCAGCAGCCGAGAGACTAGCGGGGCCAATACCTACGAGCAGTACTTC.

The sample holds a few counts of this clone. This chain links TRBV27 with TRBJ1-2; 9 bases line up with TRBD1. V shed 2 bases and J 8 bases; nucleotides not matched to a gene: 9. This CDR3 is 15 amino acids long. Germline V lookup: CDR1 MNHEY, CDR2 SMNVEV (reference sequence). The CDR3 DNA reads as TGTGCCAGCAGTTTACTTGGACAGGGGCAGCGAGGCTACACCTTC. Amino acid sequence: CASSLLGQGQRGYTF.

This chain joins TRBV6-5 and TRBJ1-1; D may be TRBD1 (6 bases). CDR3 length equals 13 residues. The V gene lost 7 bases and the J gene lost 1 base, with 10 bases spanning the gap. Germline CDR1 is MNHEY and CDR2 is SVGAGI. The CDR3 region is CASTQTGNTEAFF. CDR3 coding DNA: TGTGCCAGCACCCAGACAGGGAACACTGAAGCTTTCTTT.

The chain employs TRBV29-1 and TRBJ1-4; 9 nucleotides align to TRBD1. The CDR3 totals 15 residues. Unmatched junction bases numbered 9, after V lost 2 bases and J lost 8 bases. Per germline, CDR1 SQVTM and CDR2 ANQGSEA. The CDR3 here is CSVESDRGGEEKLFF. The CDR3 bases are TGCAGCGTTGAATCTGACAGGGGGGGGGAAGAAAAACTGTTTTTT.

This chain joins TRBV27 and TRBJ1-5, with 9 positions matching TRBD1. Trimming took 6 bases from V and 2 from J; bases not matched to a gene: 5. The CDR3 has 15 residues. Germline CDR1 is MNHEY and CDR2 is SMNVEV (reference sequence). The CDR3, as DNA: TGTGCCAGCAGCCTTACAGGGGGCGGCAATCAGCCCCAGCATTTT. It is translated as CASSLTGGGNQPQHF.